Listed below are T cell receptor beta chains from one sample, sequenced in a study of cytomegalovirus exposure and HLA in healthy donors. Only in-frame clones appear in the TCRdb table, and some are missing; sequencing was by immunoSEQ multiplex PCR. This sample carries about 120,000 clones, around three quarters of them seen once, and the ten largest clones take approximately 10%. Sequencing was carried out using PBMCs. All receptors derive from a man younger than 45 in good health and CMV-seropositive. The CDR3 runs from the conserved cysteine through the conserved F or W. Fields, in order: clone size, D gene, V gene, J gene, CDR3 DNA, CDR3 protein. D genes are given only for firm matches. Size values are once, few and many counts, or a class for expanded clones, and some rows have none.

NA	TRBD1	TRBV6-1	TRBJ2-2	TGTGCCAGCGGTAGGGACAGGGCACCCGGGGAGCTGTTTTTT	CASGRDRAPGELFF
NA	NA	TRBV7-6	TRBJ2-7	TGTGCCAGCAGCGTGACACTTACCTCCTACGAGCAGTACTTC	CASSVTLTSYEQYF
few	NA	TRBV7-3	TRBJ2-1	TGTGCCAGCAGCCCTACAGGGGGGGCCTACAATGAGCAGTTCTTC	CASSPTGGAYNEQFF
NA	NA	TRBV6-6	TRBJ1-6	TGTGCCAGCAGAGATACAGGGAATGAATCACCCCTCCACTTT	CASRDTGNESPLHF
NA	NA	TRBV28	TRBJ1-6	TGTGCCAGCAGCCCCCGGGGTCGCGGTAATTCACCCCTCCACTTT	CASSPRGRGNSPLHF
NA	TRBD1	TRBV6-5	TRBJ1-1	TGTGCCAGCACTTTAAAGACAGGGAGGAGCACTGAAGCTTTCTTT	CASTLKTGRSTEAFF
NA	NA	TRBV7-9	TRBJ2-2	TGTGCCAGCAGGCGCCCAGGGAATGCCGGGGAGCTGTTTTTT	CASRRPGNAGELFF
NA	NA	TRBV2	TRBJ1-5	TGTGCCAGCAGTGCGGCGGCAGGGATACCCAATCAGCCCCAGCATTTT	CASSAAAGIPNQPQHF
NA	TRBD1	TRBV5-1	TRBJ1-1	TGCGCCAGCAGTAAATTAACAGGGGGCGCGGTTGAAGCTTTCTTT	CASSKLTGGAVEAFF
NA	NA	TRBV2	TRBJ1-1	TGTGCCAGGGACACCACTATGGGGAACACTGAAGCTTTCTTT	CARDTTMGNTEAFF
NA	TRBD1	TRBV5-4	TRBJ2-1	TGTGCCAGCAGCCTGGAAGCAGGGGGCAGGGATGAGCAGTTCTTC	CASSLEAGGRDEQFF
NA	NA	TRBV2	TRBJ2-1	TGTGCCAGCAGTTCAGACTATCCCACCTACAATGAGCAGTTCTTC	CASSSDYPTYNEQFF
once	TRBD1	TRBV7-3	TRBJ2-6	TGTGCCAGCAGCACCCGGGACAGGGGGACGACTGGGGCCAACGGCCTGACTTTC	CASSTRDRGTTGANGLTF
NA	NA	TRBV6-1	TRBJ2-1	TGTGCCGGGAAAAGGGGCTACAATGAGCAGTTCTTC	CAGKRGYNEQFF
NA	NA	TRBV19	TRBJ1-1	TGTGCCAGCACCATCGGGAGATCTGAAGCTTTCTTT	CASTIGRSEAFF
NA	NA	TRBV5-6	TRBJ2-7	TGTGCCAGCGGTTACCGCTCCTACGGGCAGTACTTC	CASGYRSYGQYF
NA	NA	TRBV5-1	TRBJ1-1	TGCGCCAGACTTCGGGGGTTCCCTGAAGCTTTCTTT	CARLRGFPEAFF
NA	NA	TRBV5-1	TRBJ2-1	TGCGCCAGCAGCTCAGAGGGAGTTTGGGAGCAGTTCTTC	CASSSEGVWEQFF
NA	NA	TRBV9	TRBJ2-3	TGTGCCAGCAGCGTGGGCAGGAGGGGCACAGATACGCAGTATTTT	CASSVGRRGTDTQYF
NA	TRBD2	TRBV7-9	TRBJ2-1	TGTGCCAGCAGCTACCGTAGCGGGGGACAAGACAATGAGCAGTTCTTC	CASSYRSGGQDNEQFF
NA	NA	TRBV5-6	TRBJ1-6	TGTGCCAGCAGCTCCCTGACAGCGATCTCCTATAATTCACCCCTCCACTTT	CASSSLTAISYNSPLHF
NA	NA	TRBV6-1	TRBJ2-5	TGTGCCAGCAGTGAATTAGGAGGGGAGACCCAGTACTTC	CASSELGGETQYF
NA	NA	TRBV18	TRBJ2-5	TGTGCCAGCTCACCTACATCCAGAGAGACCCAGTACTTC	CASSPTSRETQYF
NA	TRBD2	TRBV10-2	TRBJ2-1	TGCGCCAGCAGTCCTAGCGGAGGCTACAATGAGCAGTTCTTC	CASSPSGGYNEQFF